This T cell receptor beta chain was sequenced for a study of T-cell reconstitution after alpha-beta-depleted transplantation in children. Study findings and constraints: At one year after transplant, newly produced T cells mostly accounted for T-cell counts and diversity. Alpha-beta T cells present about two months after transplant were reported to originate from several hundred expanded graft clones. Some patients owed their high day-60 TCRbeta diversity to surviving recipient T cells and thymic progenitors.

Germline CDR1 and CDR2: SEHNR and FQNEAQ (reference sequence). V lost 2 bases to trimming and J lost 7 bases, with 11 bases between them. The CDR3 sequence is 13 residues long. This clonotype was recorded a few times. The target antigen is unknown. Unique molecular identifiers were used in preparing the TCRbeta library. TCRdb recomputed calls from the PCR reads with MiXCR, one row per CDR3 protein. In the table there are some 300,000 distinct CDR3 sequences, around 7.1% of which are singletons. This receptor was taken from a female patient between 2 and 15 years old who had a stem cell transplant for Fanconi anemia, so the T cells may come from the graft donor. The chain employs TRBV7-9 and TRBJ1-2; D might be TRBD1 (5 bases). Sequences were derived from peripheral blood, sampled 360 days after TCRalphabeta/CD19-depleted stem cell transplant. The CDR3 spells CASSLIGRGGYTF. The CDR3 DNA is TGTGCCAGCAGCTTAATAGGAAGGGGTGGCTACACCTTC.